One sample yielded the 31 T cell receptor beta chains listed below, sequenced in a study of blood T cells in healthy people across ages. A J-beta primer mix and a sample-barcoded 5' primer were used in a second PCR of about 7 to 12 cycles. In TCRdb, the 5' RACE reads were re-called with MiXCR into one record per CDR3 protein. This table has more than 650,000 distinct CDR3 sequences, 22% appearing once. Sequences were obtained from blood. The origin of the receptors is a man in his 70s in good health.

V is TRBV7-6 and J is TRBJ2-3; 7 bases fit TRBD1. The CDR3 length is 16 residues. Germline V CDR1 and CDR2: SGHVS, FNYEAQ. The trim removed 5 bases at V and 0 bases at J, leaving 8 bases unmatched. CDR3 amino acids: CASSTYTGDSTDTQYF. CDR3 in DNA: TGTGCCAGCAGCACCTACACAGGGGACAGCACAGATACGCAGTATTTT.

This clonotype was counted a few times. V is TRBV7-8 and J is TRBJ2-1, with TRBD2 matching 13 bases. Unmatched junction bases numbered 5, after V lost 5 bases and J lost 4 bases. The CDR3 totals 16 residues. Germline CDR1 and CDR2: SGHVS and FQNEAQ. The CDR3 sequence is CASSEQLAGGYNEQFF. CDR3 coding DNA: TGTGCCAGCAGCGAGCAACTAGCGGGAGGGTACAATGAGCAGTTCTTC.

The chain has TRBV6-2 or TRBV6-3 and TRBJ1-1; D is unresolved. This CDR3 spans 11 amino acids. The V gene's germline CDR1 is MNHEY and CDR2 SVGEGT. V was trimmed by 8 bases and J by 4 bases, leaving 8 bases between them. The CDR3 sequence is CASASATEAFF. Here the CDR3 DNA reads TGTGCCAGCGCAAGTGCCACTGAAGCTTTCTTT.

This clonotype was detected a few times. The V and J genes are TRBV10-3 and TRBJ2-7, with unresolved D. CDR3 length: 13 residues. V was shortened by 2 bases and J by 2 bases, with 7 bases between the two germline ends. Germline-derived CDR1 and CDR2 are ENHRY and SYGVKD. CDR3 DNA sequence: TGTGCCATCAGTGAGCACGGTACCTACGAGCAGTACTTC. Its translation: CAISEHGTYEQYF.

V is TRBV6-2 or TRBV6-3 and J is TRBJ1-1, with 8 bases lining up with TRBD1. V trimming: 0 bases; J trimming: 0 bases; junction bases outside the gene matches: 9. Germline values: CDR1 MNHEY, CDR2 SVGEGT. The CDR3 totals 18 residues. CDR3 loop: CASSYSARGRWVNTEAFF. Written as DNA, the CDR3 is TGTGCCAGCAGTTACTCTGCCAGGGGGCGATGGGTGAACACTGAAGCTTTCTTT.

This clonotype was seen a few times. The rearrangement links TRBV24-1 to TRBJ2-2; D not resolved. The V gene's germline CDR1 is KGHDR and CDR2 SFDVKD. V lost 0 bases, J lost 4 bases, and 2 bases lay in between. The length of the CDR3 is 13 residues. The CDR3 is CATSDLTTGELFF. The CDR3 nucleotides read TGTGCCACCAGTGATTTGACCACCGGGGAGCTGTTTTTT.

This clonotype has just a few counts. This chain uses TRBV7-6 with TRBJ2-5; 7 bases are a match to TRBD1. Germline V gives CDR1 SGHVS, CDR2 FNYEAQ. The length of the CDR3 is 13 residues. Trimming removed 4 bases from V and 5 bases from J; junction bases left unmatched: 4. CDR3: CASSSGQFETQYF. CDR3 coding DNA: TGTGCCAGCAGCTCGGGACAGTTTGAGACCCAGTACTTC. The full variable domain, rest sourced from reference TRBV7-6 and TRBJ2-5, is GAGVSQSPRYKVTKRGQDVALRCDPISGHVSLYWYRQALGQGPEFLTYFNYEAQQDKSGLPNDRFSAERPEGSISTLTIQRTEQRDSAMYRCASSSGQFETQYFGPGTRLLVL.

This clonotype was seen at least ten times. The gene calls are TRBV9 and TRBJ1-1; the D gene is possibly TRBD1 (6 bases). The V gene lost 5 bases and the J gene lost 1 base, with 9 bases spanning the gap. This CDR3 has 13 residues. Germline V gene lookup returns CDR1 SGDLS and CDR2 YYNGEE. The CDR3 protein is CASSAQGNTEAFF. The CDR3 DNA sequence: TGTGCCAGCAGTGCACAGGGGAACACTGAAGCTTTCTTT.

This chain joins TRBV6-6 and TRBJ2-1, with 8 bases aligning to TRBD2. This CDR3 comprises 16 residues. V shed 4 bases and J 2 bases; nucleotides not matched to a gene: 7. Germline lookup yields CDR1 MNHNY and CDR2 SVGAGI (reference sequence). The CDR3: CASSSPGLVTYNEQFF. The CDR3 nucleotides are TGTGCCAGCAGTTCACCGGGACTAGTAACCTACAATGAGCAGTTCTTC.

The chain is built from TRBV30 and TRBJ1-1; a possible D gene is TRBD1 (6 bases). Germline V lookup: CDR1 GTSNPN, CDR2 SVGIG (reference sequence). V lost 1 base and J lost 0, with 9 bases in between. This CDR3 contains 14 residues. The CDR3 DNA reads as TGTGCCTGGAGTGGACAGGCGATGAACACTGAAGCTTTCTTT. This sequence encodes CAWSGQAMNTEAFF.

V usage is TRBV5-5 and J usage is TRBJ2-1, with D perhaps TRBD2 (6 bases). The CDR3 extends over 15 amino acids. Trimming cost V 3 bases and J 7 bases, with 17 bases left between them. Germline assignment: CDR1 SGHKS and CDR2 YYEKEE (reference sequence). The CDR3 nucleotides read TGTGCCAGCAGCTCCGGGACTGCCCAACGGAATGAGCAGTTCTTC. Protein product: CASSSGTAQRNEQFF.

The CDR3 loop reads CASSLSWREVQETQYF. CDR3 in DNA: TGTGCCAGCAGTTTATCTTGGCGGGAGGTACAAGAGACCCAGTACTTC. V gene TRBV27 combines with J gene TRBJ2-5; 8 bases match TRBD2. Germline V CDR1 and CDR2: MNHEY, SMNVEV (reference sequence). V lost 0 bases and J lost 2; bases outside the gene matches: 5. The CDR3 is 16 residues long.

The chain joins TRBV27 to TRBJ2-3; D not certain. V was pared by 3 bases and J by 1 base, with 8 bases between. The CDR3 is made up of 14 amino acids. The germline CDR1 and CDR2 sequences are MNHEY and SMNVEV (reference sequence). The CDR3 DNA reads TGTGCCAGCAGTTTTCGGCACGGCACAGATACGCAGTATTTT. It specifies CASSFRHGTDTQYF.

V gene TRBV12-3 or TRBV12-4 combines with J gene TRBJ2-5, with 7 bases aligning to TRBD1. TRBJ2-7 matches the DNA end more closely, so the J call is doubtful. The CDR3 has 17 amino acids. The CDR3 nucleotides are TGTGCCAGCAGTCACAGGGACAGACGATTTTCCCTCTACGAGCAGTACTTC. The encoded protein is CASSHRDRRFSLYEQYF.

The count of this clonotype is one. The junction differs from germline at one of its ends, possibly a read error. J is TRBJ2-1 and V is TRBV10-3, with D tentatively TRBD1 or TRBD2 (5 bases each). This CDR3 spans 15 amino acids. CDR1 ENHRY and CDR2 SYGVKD come from the germline V gene. For the CDR3, the DNA is TGTGCCCTCAGTGGGTCAAGGAGGCAGGGCAACGAGCAGTTCTTC. Its translation is CALSGSRRQGNEQFF.

A few counts support this clonotype. The CDR3 reads CASSLGLAGRETQYF. Here the CDR3 DNA reads TGTGCCAGCAGCTTGGGCCTAGCGGGACGAGAGACCCAGTACTTC. V and J are TRBV7-2 and TRBJ2-5, with TRBD2 matching 9 bases. V was pared by 3 bases and J by 4 bases, with 6 bases of the junction left unmatched. The CDR3 covers 15 residues. In germline, CDR1 is SGHTA, CDR2 FQGNSA.

The chain has TRBV5-1 and TRBJ1-5; possibly TRBD1 for D (5 bases). The CDR3 has 14 residues. V was trimmed by 4 bases and J by 0 bases, leaving 8 bases between them. Germline V gives CDR1 SGHRS, CDR2 YFSETQ. In nucleotides, the CDR3 is TGCGCCAGCAGCGGGGGAGATAGCAATCAGCCCCAGCATTTT. Translating gives CASSGGDSNQPQHF.

There are a few counts of this clonotype. The chain employs TRBV12-3 or TRBV12-4 and TRBJ2-1; weak D call: TRBD2 (5 bases). Trimming shortened V by 3 bases and J by 0 bases, and 24 bases separated the two germline ends. This CDR3 spans 20 amino acids. CDR3 nucleotide sequence: TGTGCCAGCAGTTTTTCACTATTGGGCCTAGCACGAAGCTCCTACAATGAGCAGTTCTTC. Translation gives CASSFSLLGLARSSYNEQFF.

CDR3 coding DNA: TGTGCCAGCAGCCAAGGGGGACCAAACACCGGGGAGCTGTTTTTT. Protein sequence: CASSQGGPNTGELFF. The rearrangement joins TRBV3-1 to TRBJ2-2; D is perhaps TRBD1 or TRBD2 (5 bases each). Deletions cut 1 base from V and 2 bases from J, with 8 bases between. The CDR3 runs to 15 residues. From germline, CDR1 is LGHDT and CDR2 YNNKEL (reference sequence). Full variable domain (missing parts from reference TRBV3-1 and TRBJ2-2): DTAVSQTPKYLVTQMGNDKSIKCEQNLGHDTMYWYKQDSKKFLKIMFSYNNKELIINETVPNRFSPKSPDKAHLNLHINSLELGDSAVYFCASSQGGPNTGELFFGEGSRLTVL.

This clonotype was counted once. V usage is TRBV25-1 and J usage is TRBJ1-2; D is unclear. CDR1 is MGHDK and CDR2 is SYGVNS in the germline V gene. Between the trimmed V and J ends, which lost 6 bases and 8 bases, there was a span of 16 bases. The CDR3 covers 13 residues. The CDR3: CASRIGYKDGYTF. The CDR3 DNA reads as TGTGCCAGCAGAATAGGGTACAAAGACGGCTACACCTTC.

The rearrangement joins TRBV2 to TRBJ2-5; D assignment may be TRBD1 or TRBD2 (5 bases each). Trimming cost V 2 bases and J 10 bases, with 14 bases left between them. This CDR3 is 13 amino acids long. Germline V gene lookup returns CDR1 SNHLY and CDR2 FYNNEI. The CDR3 region is CASSERGAADQYF. Written as DNA, the CDR3 is TGTGCCAGCAGTGAACGGGGCGCCGCTGACCAGTACTTC. Full variable domain (rest looked up from reference TRBV2 and TRBJ2-5): EPEVTQTPSHQVTQMGQEVILRCVPISNHLYFYWYRQILGQKVEFLVSFYNNEISEKSEIFDDQFSVERPDGSNFTLKIRSTKLEDSAMYFCASSERGAADQYFGPGTRLLVL.

This chain uses TRBV11-2 with TRBJ2-1; D might be TRBD2 (6 bases). The germline gives CDR1 SGHAT, CDR2 FQNNGV. The CDR3 runs to 14 residues. Trimming stripped 5 bases from V and 4 bases from J, with 12 bases between. The CDR3 here is CASSHVGTYNEQFF. CDR3 sequence (DNA): TGTGCCAGCAGCCATGTGGGGACTTACAATGAGCAGTTCTTC.

The chain is built from TRBV20-1 and TRBJ2-3; either TRBD1 or TRBD2 may fit D (6 bases each). The V and J ends lost 3 bases and 5 bases respectively, with 15 bases between them. The CDR3 consists of 14 residues. The germline V gene has CDR1 DFQATT and CDR2 SNEGSKA (reference sequence). CDR3 in DNA: TGCAGTGCTAGTTCAGCAGGGGAGGTAGATACGCAGTATTTT. It translates to CSASSAGEVDTQYF.

This clonotype has a handful of counts. The V call is TRBV18, the J call TRBJ2-1, with 9 bases identical to TRBD2. V lost 4 bases to trimming and J lost 5 bases; unmatched junction nucleotides: 6. The CDR3 runs 15 residues. Germline CDR1 and CDR2: KGHSH and LQKENI. CDR3: CASSLIQRGDNEQFF. The DNA of the CDR3 is TGTGCCAGCTCACTGATCCAGCGGGGGGACAATGAGCAGTTCTTC. The variable domain in full, with the rest retrieved from reference TRBV18 and TRBJ2-1, is NAGVMQNPRHLVRRRGQEARLRCSPMKGHSHVYWYRQLPEEGLKFMVYLQKENIIDESGMPKERFSAEFPKEGPSILRIQQVVRGDSAAYFCASSLIQRGDNEQFFGPGTRLTVL.

The rearrangement joins TRBV20-1 to TRBJ2-1, with 10 bases lining up with TRBD1. The CDR3 sequence is 15 residues long. CDR1 and CDR2 from the germline V gene are DFQATT and SNEGSKA (reference sequence). Losses at the gene ends were 6 bases for V and 2 bases for J; bases not matched to a gene: 7. The chain's CDR3 is CSAHKGQGPYNEQFF. The CDR3 nucleotides read TGCAGTGCCCACAAGGGACAGGGGCCCTACAATGAGCAGTTCTTC.

This chain's CDR3 is CASSARVGGILFF. The CDR3 region has the DNA TGTGCCAGCAGCGCCCGAGTGGGGGGCATACTGTTTTTT. The chain is built from TRBV9 and TRBJ1-4; D perhaps matches TRBD1 (6 bases). Germline CDR1 SGDLS, CDR2 YYNGEE. The CDR3 covers 13 residues. Between the trimmed V and J ends, which lost 3 bases and 13 bases, there was a span of 16 bases. Filled out from reference TRBV9 and TRBJ1-4, the complete variable domain reads DSGVTQTPKHLITATGQRVTLRCSPRSGDLSVYWYQQSLDQGLQFLIQYYNGEERAKGNILERFSAQQFPDLHSELNLSSLELGDSALYFCASSARVGGILFFGSGTQLSVL.

This clonotype was observed a few times. The V and J genes are TRBV19 and TRBJ2-1; D is ambiguous. Looked up from germline, CDR1 is LNHDA and CDR2 is SQIVND (reference sequence). CDR3 length equals 14 residues. The V and J ends lost 3 bases and 5 bases respectively, with 11 bases between them. CDR3 coding DNA: TGTGCCAGTAGTATCATGGGGTACGACAATGAGCAGTTCTTC. It is translated as CASSIMGYDNEQFF.

The gene calls are TRBV28 and TRBJ2-2, with a possible D match to TRBD1 (5 bases). The germline gives CDR1 MDHEN, CDR2 SYDVKM. V gave up 2 bases and J gave up 6 bases, with 13 bases separating them. This CDR3 has 15 residues. The CDR3 protein is CASSLAGYRAGELFF. CDR3 in DNA: TGTGCCAGCAGTTTAGCAGGGTATAGGGCCGGGGAGCTGTTTTTT.

This clonotype was observed a few times. The rearrangement links TRBV10-3 to TRBJ2-5, with D possibly matching TRBD1 (5 bases). This CDR3 spans 13 amino acids. V was cut by 6 bases and J by 5 bases, with 13 bases left in between. Per the germline V gene, CDR1 is ENHRY and CDR2 is SYGVKD. CDR3 nucleotides: TGTGCCATCAGCGTCAGGGTCGGGGAGACCCAGTACTTC. It specifies CAISVRVGETQYF.

This clonotype appeared a few times. The rearrangement links TRBV9 to TRBJ2-5, with no clear D. Matching the DNA end better, TRBJ2-1 makes the J call doubtful. CDR3 length equals 12 residues. Germline V CDR1 and CDR2: SGDLS, YYNGEE. The CDR3 DNA sequence: TGTGCCAGCAGCACGCGGTTCTATGAGCAGTTCTTC. It is translated as CASSTRFYEQFF.

The V call is TRBV7-9, the J call TRBJ2-5; D possibly corresponds to TRBD2 (6 bases). This CDR3 is built from 15 residues. The germline CDR1 and CDR2 sequences are SEHNR and FQNEAQ (reference sequence). V was pared by 3 bases and J by 3 bases, with 14 bases between. The CDR3 is CASSFVLGGEETQYF. DNA of the CDR3: TGTGCCAGCAGCTTCGTTTTAGGAGGGGAAGAGACCCAGTACTTC.